This T cell receptor (beta chain) was profiled in a study of blood T cell repertoires in COVID-19. Study in general: COVID-19 samples collected from the United States, Italy and Spain covered acute and convalescent phases.

Grouping used clinical history reported by participants in a survey and questionnaire. Trimming took 3 bases from V and 2 from J, leaving 13 bases between them. This CDR3 comprises 15 residues. The V gene's germline CDR1 is KGHSH and CDR2 LQKENI. The data were produced by immunoSEQ multiplex PCR, yet TCRdb's version contains in-frame clones alone and is incomplete. Counted here are 250,000 to 300,000 clones, about 86% occurring once; the ten biggest clones make up around 4.1%. The sequencing input was PBMCs or T cells enriched from blood (not recorded which). The V gene is TRBV18, the J gene TRBJ1-1; TRBD1 might be the D (6 bases). The clonotype was recovered from a man between 25 and 39 years old with acute COVID-19. CDR3 nucleotides: TGTGCCAGCTCACCCTTAGGGGGGGCAAACACTGAAGCTTTCTTT. Protein product: CASSPLGGANTEAFF.